This T cell receptor (beta chain) was observed in a study of blood T cell repertoires in COVID-19. Turning to the study itself: Sources were T cells, B-cell-depleted T cells, or PBMCs; the material itself was cDNA or gDNA.

Seattle enrolled patients during active infection and tracked them longitudinally. The data were produced by immunoSEQ multiplex PCR, yet TCRdb's version contains in-frame clones alone and is incomplete. Of 130,000 to 150,000 clones listed, approximately 85% are singletons. V lost 6 bases, J lost 7 bases, and 4 bases stayed unmatched. The CDR3 is 12 amino acids. Germline V gene data show CDR1 as MDHEN and CDR2 as SYDVKM. The sequencing sample was made of peripheral blood. The TCR comes from a woman aged 60-70 years with COVID-19, enrolled during active disease. The chain joins TRBV28 to TRBJ1-2; TRBD1 matches 8 bases. This chain's CDR3 is CASRITGGGYTF. Written as DNA, the CDR3 is TGTGCCAGCAGGATTACAGGGGGTGGCTACACCTTC.